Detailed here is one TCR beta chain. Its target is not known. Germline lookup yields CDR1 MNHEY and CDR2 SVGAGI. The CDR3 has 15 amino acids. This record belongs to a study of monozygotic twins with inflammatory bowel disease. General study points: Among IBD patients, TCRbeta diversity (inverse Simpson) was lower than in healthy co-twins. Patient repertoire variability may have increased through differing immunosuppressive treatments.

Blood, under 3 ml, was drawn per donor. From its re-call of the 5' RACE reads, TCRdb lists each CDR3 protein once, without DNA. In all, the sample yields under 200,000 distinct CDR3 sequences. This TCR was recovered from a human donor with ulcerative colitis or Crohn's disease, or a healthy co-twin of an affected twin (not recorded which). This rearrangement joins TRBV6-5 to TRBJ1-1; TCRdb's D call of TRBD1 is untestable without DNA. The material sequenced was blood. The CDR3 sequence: CASSYSTPGNTEAFF.